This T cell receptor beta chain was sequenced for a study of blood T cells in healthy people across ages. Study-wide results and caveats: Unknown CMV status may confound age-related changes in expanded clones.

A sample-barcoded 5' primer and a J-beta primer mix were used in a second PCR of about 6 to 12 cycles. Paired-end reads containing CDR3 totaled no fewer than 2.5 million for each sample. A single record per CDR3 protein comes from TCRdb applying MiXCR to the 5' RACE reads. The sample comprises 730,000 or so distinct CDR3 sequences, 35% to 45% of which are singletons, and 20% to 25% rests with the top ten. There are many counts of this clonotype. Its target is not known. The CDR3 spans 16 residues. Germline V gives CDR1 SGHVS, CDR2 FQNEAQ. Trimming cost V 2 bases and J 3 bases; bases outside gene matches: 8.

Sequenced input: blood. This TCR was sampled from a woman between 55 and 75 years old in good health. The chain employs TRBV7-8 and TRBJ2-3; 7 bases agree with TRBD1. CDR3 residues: CASSLLGDSRTDTQYF. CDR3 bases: TGTGCCAGCAGCTTATTAGGGGACAGTAGGACAGATACGCAGTATTTT. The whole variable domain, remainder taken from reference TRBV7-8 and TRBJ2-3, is GAGVSQSPRYKVAKRGQDVALRCDPISGHVSLFWYQQALGQGPEFLTYFQNEAQLDKSGLPSDRFFAERPEGSVSTLKIQRTQQEDSAVYLCASSLLGDSRTDTQYFGPGTRLTVL.